This T cell receptor (beta chain) was sequenced during a study of cytomegalovirus exposure and HLA in healthy donors. Study results and caveats: The majority of TCR sequences were rare, yet some public TCRs appeared in many donors. TCR beta V- and J-gene trimming was later associated with a missense DCLRE1C variant.

PCR primers comprised 60 Vbeta and 13 Jbeta primers. Some clones are missing from TCRdb's copy, which holds only in-frame ones; the method was immunoSEQ multiplex PCR. Of about 190,000 clones in the sample, approximately 82% were seen once. About this clone itself: The target antigen is unknown.

Germline CDR1 MDHEN, CDR2 SYDVKM. The CDR3 length is 15 residues. The V end lost 2 bases, the J end lost 2 bases, and 7 bases lay between the germline ends. V gene TRBV28 combines with J gene TRBJ2-6, with a weak D call TRBD1 (5 bases). Sequencing was performed on PBMCs. The origin of this receptor is a man in his forties or fifties in good health and CMV-seropositive. CDR3 amino acids: CASSLVGAGANVLTF. CDR3 nucleotides: TGTGCCAGCAGTTTAGTAGGGGCTGGGGCCAACGTCCTGACTTTC.